This TCR beta chain emerged from a study of shared clonotypes between healthy human individuals. Donation came from healthy HIV-negative adults that had no recent acute infections or vaccinations. Original handling: From ImmunoSEQ came sequences covering only the junction and carrying no quality scores, so filtering differed. Some clones are missing from TCRdb's copy, which holds only in-frame ones; the method was immunoSEQ multiplex PCR. V and J calls and clone size are given by that table; D and trimming were obtained from the DNA. The data hold some 530,000 clones, with roughly 80% observed a single time. The TCR sequence derives from a woman in her forties in good health. Some clones in this sample may be carry-over from other donors' samples. The sample comprised PBMCs.

The CDR3 sequence is CASSQYHEQFF. The CDR3 DNA sequence: TGTGCCAGCAGTCAGTACCATGAGCAGTTCTTC. V gene TRBV28 combines with J gene TRBJ2-1; no clear D gene. CDR1 is MDHEN and CDR2 is SYDVKM in the germline V gene. V was shortened by 5 bases and J by 8 bases, with 7 bases between the two germline ends. The CDR3 has 11 residues.